The 17 T cell receptor beta chains presented below share a single source sample, sequenced in a study of regulatory T cells in long-lasting Graves disease (dated by TCRdb to the early 2020s). The time point label here, explained by the study, means: persistent/refractory GD, antithyroid drugs over 5 years with positive TRAb. For both TCR sequencing and RNA sequencing, RNA was extracted from PBMCs in TRIzol. Receptor libraries were prepared by multiplex PCR. Sequencing took place on an Illumina HiSeq 4000. To build TCR beta libraries, CDR3 regions were amplified by Arm-PCR using iRepertoire HTBI primers. Starting from the raw public reads, TCRdb applied fastp trimming at Q25, assembled clones with MiXCR and retained in-frame beta chains. Each record represents a unique CDR3 protein, reported with the most common genes and DNA among its rows. The sample table holds 400,000 to 500,000 distinct CDR3 sequences, of which around 23% were seen once. The top ten clones comprise 14% of the sample.

The sample here was peripheral blood mononuclear cells (PBMCs), taken when the disease was refractory, from a patient treated with antithyroid drugs. The receptor set was obtained from a female donor with Graves disease.

This clonotype came up many times. The chain recombines TRBV28 with TRBJ1-5; D is unclear. Germline assignment: CDR1 MDHEN and CDR2 SYDVKM. The CDR3 extends over 15 amino acids. Trimming shortened V by 3 bases and J by 7 bases, and 16 bases separated the two germline ends. For the CDR3, the DNA is TGTGCCAGCAGTTTCAAGGAGACCTACGGACAGCCCCAGCATTTT. This encodes CASSFKETYGQPQHF.

In its sample, this clonotype was seen many times. The chain recombines TRBV20-1 with TRBJ2-7, with 11 bases aligning to TRBD1. V trimming: 3 bases; J trimming: 2 bases; junction bases outside the gene matches: 3. This CDR3 has 14 residues. The germline CDR1 and CDR2 sequences are DFQATT and SNEGSKA (reference sequence). The CDR3 bases are TGCAGTGCTAGTAAGGGACAGGGGGCCTACGAGCAGTACTTC. Its translation: CSASKGQGAYEQYF.

This clonotype was found many times. V usage is TRBV28 and J usage is TRBJ1-3, with 9 bases identical to TRBD1. The germline V gene has CDR1 MDHEN and CDR2 SYDVKM. There are 14 residues in the CDR3. J gave up 3 bases and V 4 bases, and 1 base lay outside the gene matches. CDR3 DNA sequence: TGTGCCAGCAGTTCGGGACAGGGTGGAAACACCATATATTTT. It is translated as CASSSGQGGNTIYF.

Notes on this clonotype: An end of the junction differs from the germline gene, which may be a read error. This rearrangement joins TRBV20-1 to TRBJ1-4, with D maybe TRBD1 (5 bases). CDR3 length: 12 amino acids. Germline-derived CDR1 and CDR2 are DFQATT and SNEGSKA (reference sequence). The CDR3 nucleotides read TGCAGTGCTACGATGGGGGATGAAGAACTGTTTTTT. Protein sequence: CSATMGDEELFF.

V usage is TRBV20-1 and J usage is TRBJ1-6; D perhaps matches TRBD1 (6 bases). Trimming shortened V by 3 bases and J by 9 bases, and 15 bases separated the two germline ends. This CDR3 region has 14 residues. Germline CDR1 is DFQATT and CDR2 is SNEGSKA (reference sequence). CDR3 residues: CSASQGGRVSPLHF. In nucleotides, the CDR3 is TGCAGTGCTAGCCAAGGGGGGAGAGTTTCACCCCTCCACTTT.

This clonotype was recorded a few times. A clone one base away is much larger, so this may be a read error. No conserved phenylalanine or tryptophan is present at the end of the CDR3, so a read error is the likely explanation. The chain uses TRBV12-3 or TRBV12-4 and TRBJ2-2, with 11 bases aligning to TRBD2. V shed 7 bases, J shed 5 bases, and the junction held 9 bases outside the gene matches. The CDR3 has 16 residues. The CDR3 reads CASTLSLAGGTGELFL. DNA of the CDR3: TGTGCCAGCACCCTGAGCCTAGCGGGGGGAACCGGGGAGCTGTTTCTT.

The table lists this clonotype with a few counts. The gene calls are TRBV27 and TRBJ2-5; 8 bases are a match to TRBD2. The V gene's germline CDR1 is MNHEY and CDR2 SMNVEV (reference sequence). Unmatched junction bases numbered 9, after V lost 4 bases and J lost 2 bases. CDR3 length: 16 amino acids. The CDR3 sequence: CASSSIAGNLQETQYF. The CDR3 DNA sequence: TGTGCCAGCAGTTCCATAGCGGGAAACTTGCAAGAGACCCAGTACTTC.

This chain links TRBV20-1 with TRBJ2-2, with TRBD2 matching 9 bases. V trimming: 0 bases; J trimming: 0 bases; junction bases outside the gene matches: 5. CDR3 length equals 17 residues. Germline CDR1 reads DFQATT; CDR2 reads SNEGSKA (reference sequence). The CDR3 nucleotides are TGCAGTGCTAGAGATCCAGCGGGAGGCCCGAACACCGGGGAGCTGTTTTTT. This translates into CSARDPAGGPNTGELFF.

There are many counts of this clonotype. The chain employs TRBV27 and TRBJ2-5; D unresolved. Trimming removed 2 bases at V and 4 bases at J, with 11 bases between. The germline V gene has CDR1 MNHEY and CDR2 SMNVEV (reference sequence). The CDR3 length is 14 residues. The CDR3 is CASSLDGGRETQYF. In DNA form, the CDR3 reads TGTGCCAGCAGTTTAGATGGTGGTCGAGAGACCCAGTACTTC.

This clonotype came up many times. The CDR3 spells CASKDRTLSGANVLTF. DNA for the CDR3: TGTGCCAGCAAGGATAGAACCCTCTCTGGGGCCAACGTCCTGACTTTC. The chain recombines TRBV12-3 or TRBV12-4 with TRBJ2-6; D unresolved. The CDR3 sequence is 16 residues long. V shed 7 bases and J shed 0 bases, with 13 bases lying between them.

The V gene is TRBV20-1, the J gene TRBJ2-1; D not certain. V dropped 6 bases and J dropped 11 bases, with 17 bases sitting between them. From germline, CDR1 is DFQATT and CDR2 SNEGSKA (reference sequence). The CDR3 is 12 residues long. The CDR3 protein is CSAPPQESKQFF. CDR3 DNA sequence: TGCAGTGCCCCCCCTCAGGAAAGCAAGCAGTTCTTC.

V gene TRBV4-1 combines with J gene TRBJ2-5, with 8 bases aligning to TRBD2. After removal of 4 bases from V and 5 bases from J, the junction contained 9 bases not matched to a gene. This CDR3 is built from 15 residues. Germline CDR1 reads MGHRA; CDR2 reads YSYEKL. DNA of the CDR3: TGCGCCAGCAGCCCGGGACTAGTGAATTCGGAGACCCAGTACTTC. Protein sequence: CASSPGLVNSETQYF.

This clonotype came up many times. The chain joins TRBV12-3 or TRBV12-4 to TRBJ1-1; possibly TRBD1 for D (5 bases). The CDR3 is made up of 13 amino acids. The V gene lost 5 bases and the J gene lost 5 bases, with 12 bases spanning the gap. CDR3 region: CASSNTGGTEAFF. DNA of the CDR3: TGTGCCAGCAGTAATACAGGAGGAACTGAAGCTTTCTTT.

This clonotype showed up many times. V and J are TRBV2 and TRBJ1-1; a weak D match, TRBD1 (5 bases). Trimming pared 8 bases from V and 7 bases from J, leaving 14 bases between. Germline values: CDR1 SNHLY, CDR2 FYNNEI. The CDR3 extends over 12 amino acids. The CDR3 loop reads CASRQAGVEAFF. The DNA of the CDR3 is TGTGCCAGCCGCCAAGCGGGGGTTGAAGCTTTCTTT. Full variable domain (missing parts from reference TRBV2 and TRBJ1-1): EPEVTQTPSHQVTQMGQEVILRCVPISNHLYFYWYRQILGQKVEFLVSFYNNEISEKSEIFDDQFSVERPDGSNFTLKIRSTKLEDSAMYFCASRQAGVEAFFGQGTRLTVV.

This clonotype was found a few times. The rearrangement joins TRBV27 to TRBJ2-7, with D possibly being TRBD2 (5 bases). This CDR3 comprises 12 residues. V shed 4 bases and J shed 6 bases, with 10 bases lying between them. The germline CDR1 and CDR2 sequences are MNHEY and SMNVEV (reference sequence). The CDR3 is CASSSKGSEQYF. Written as DNA, the CDR3 is TGTGCCAGCAGTTCAAAAGGGAGCGAGCAGTACTTC.

This clonotype has at least ten counts. The chain is built from TRBV28 and TRBJ1-5; D is uncertain. The CDR3 is made up of 13 amino acids. Per germline, CDR1 MDHEN and CDR2 SYDVKM. Trimming removed 2 bases at V and 4 bases at J, with 6 bases between. This chain's CDR3 is CASSLTQNQPQHF. The CDR3 region has the DNA TGTGCCAGCAGTTTAACACAGAATCAGCCCCAGCATTTT. Full variable domain (outside the CDR3, taken from reference TRBV28 and TRBJ1-5): DVKVTQSSRYLVKRTGEKVFLECVQDMDHENMFWYRQDPGLGLRLIYFSYDVKMKEKGDIPEGYSVSREKKERFSLILESASTNQTSMYLCASSLTQNQPQHFGDGTRLSIL.

This clonotype was observed at least ten times. This chain links TRBV28 with TRBJ2-5; TRBD2 matches at 13 bases. Looked up from germline, CDR1 is MDHEN and CDR2 is SYDVKM. The ends lost 4 bases at V and 5 bases at J; junction bases unmatched: 4. This CDR3 spans 15 amino acids. CDR3: CASSSGLAGVETQYF. CDR3 in DNA: TGTGCCAGCAGTTCCGGACTAGCGGGAGTTGAGACCCAGTACTTC.